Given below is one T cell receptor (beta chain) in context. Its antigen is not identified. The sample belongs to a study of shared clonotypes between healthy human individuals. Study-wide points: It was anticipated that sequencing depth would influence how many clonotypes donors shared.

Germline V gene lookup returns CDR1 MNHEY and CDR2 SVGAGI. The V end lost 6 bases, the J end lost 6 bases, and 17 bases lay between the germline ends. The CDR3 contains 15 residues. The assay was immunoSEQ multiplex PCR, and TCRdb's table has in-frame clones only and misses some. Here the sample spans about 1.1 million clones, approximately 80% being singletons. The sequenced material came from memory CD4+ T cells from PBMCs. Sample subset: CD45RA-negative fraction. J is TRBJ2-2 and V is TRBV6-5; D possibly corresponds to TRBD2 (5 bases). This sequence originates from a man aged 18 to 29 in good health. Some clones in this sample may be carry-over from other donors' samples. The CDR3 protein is CASRDFRLAAGELFF. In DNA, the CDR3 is TGTGCCAGCAGGGACTTCAGGTTGGCCGCCGGGGAGCTGTTTTTT.